Each of the 14 T cell receptor beta chains below was sequenced from the same sample in a study of memory CD4+ T cells and cytomegalovirus serostatus. The sort gate was single viable CD3+CD4+CD8-CD45RO+ cells for memory CD4+ T cells. Using immunoSEQ multiplex PCR, the repertoire was profiled, and TCRdb retains in-frame clones only, with some absent. Of 52,000 or so clones in the sample, roughly 79% were seen once. The sample comprised memory CD4+ T cells from blood. The source is an adult in good health and CMV-seronegative.

This clone showed up just once. This rearrangement joins TRBV7-2 to TRBJ1-2; D call uncertain. V gave up 1 base and J gave up 4 bases, with 7 bases separating them. The CDR3 runs 13 residues. Germline-derived CDR1 and CDR2 are SGHTA and FQGNSA. The CDR3 is CASSLGVLYGYTF. Here the CDR3 DNA reads TGTGCCAGCAGCTTAGGGGTCCTCTATGGCTACACCTTC.

The rearrangement links TRBV19 to TRBJ1-2; D call uncertain. Germline V lookup: CDR1 LNHDA, CDR2 SQIVND (reference sequence). The CDR3 contains 15 residues. V lost 6 bases to trimming and J lost 4 bases, with 18 bases between them. The DNA for the CDR3 is TGTGCCAGTAGCCCGGATGGGCGCTTCCTCTATGGCTACACCTTC. Translating it yields CASSPDGRFLYGYTF.

In DNA form, the CDR3 reads TGTGCCTGGAGACCCCCCCCCGGAGTCTACGAGCAGTACTTC. Protein sequence: CAWRPPPGVYEQYF. V and J are TRBV30 and TRBJ2-7; D is unclear. The CDR3 contains 14 residues. V dropped 3 bases and J dropped 3 bases, with 15 bases sitting between them. Germline-derived CDR1 and CDR2 are GTSNPN and SVGIG (reference sequence).

To note about this clone: Different DNA sequences within this sample yield the same CDR3. This sequence joins TRBV27 and TRBJ2-2; 9 nucleotides align to TRBD1. V lost 5 bases, J lost 3 bases, and 4 bases stayed unmatched. The germline V gene has CDR1 MNHEY and CDR2 SMNVEV (reference sequence). The CDR3 is 15 residues long. The CDR3 protein is CASSRDRGDTGELFF. For the CDR3, the DNA is TGTGCCAGCAGTCGAGACAGGGGGGACACCGGGGAGCTGTTTTTT.

This clone was seen a few times. This chain links TRBV7-2 with TRBJ2-2, with D perhaps TRBD2 (5 bases). The V gene's germline CDR1 is SGHTA and CDR2 FQGNSA. This CDR3 region has 15 residues. Trimming took 5 bases from V and 3 from J, leaving 13 bases between them. The CDR3 DNA follows: TGTGCCAGCAGCCCCGGACTGGGCCACACCGGGGAGCTGTTTTTT. Translation gives CASSPGLGHTGELFF.

The chain employs TRBV4-1 and TRBJ2-3; D is possibly TRBD2 (6 bases). Germline CDR1 reads MGHRA; CDR2 reads YSYEKL. The CDR3 is made up of 13 amino acids. Trimming stripped 4 bases from V and 9 bases from J, with 14 bases between. The CDR3 region has the DNA TGCGCCAGCAGCCCGGGGACTTTGGAGACGCAGTATTTT. The encoded protein is CASSPGTLETQYF.

This chain connects TRBV2 to TRBJ1-2; weak D call: TRBD1 (5 bases). V was shortened by 3 bases and J by 7 bases, with 18 bases between the two germline ends. The CDR3 spans 15 residues. In germline, CDR1 is SNHLY, CDR2 FYNNEI. CDR3 loop: CASSDSLGRAGGYTF. CDR3 in DNA: TGTGCCAGCAGTGATAGTCTGGGCAGGGCGGGTGGCTACACCTTC.

The V call is TRBV5-4, the J call TRBJ2-7; 8 nucleotides align to TRBD2. The CDR3 loop spans 14 amino acids. The J segment lost 5 bases and the V segment lost 4 bases, leaving 8 bases of the junction unmatched. The germline gives CDR1 SGHNT, CDR2 YYREEE (reference sequence). The CDR3 spells CASSTKREFDEQYF. CDR3 coding DNA: TGTGCCAGCAGCACGAAGCGGGAGTTCGACGAGCAGTACTTC.

A word on this clone: The identical CDR3 is also encoded by other nucleotide sequences in the sample. This chain links TRBV10-1 with TRBJ2-2; D remains ambiguous. This CDR3 contains 12 residues. CDR1 WNHNN and CDR2 SYGVQD come from the germline V gene (reference sequence). Trimming removed 5 bases at V and 4 bases at J, with 5 bases between. CDR3 amino acids: CASSPTTGELFF. The DNA of the CDR3 is TGCGCCAGCAGTCCTACCACCGGGGAGCTGTTTTTT.

The chain combines TRBV10-3 with TRBJ2-7; D may match TRBD1 or TRBD2 (6 bases each). Trimming removed 7 bases from V and 3 bases from J, with 13 bases in between. The CDR3 loop spans 13 amino acids. CDR1 and CDR2 from the germline V gene are ENHRY and SYGVKD. The CDR3 DNA follows: TGTGCCATCAAGGAGGGACAACGCTACGAGCAGTACTTC. Residues: CAIKEGQRYEQYF.

V gene TRBV19 combines with J gene TRBJ1-1; D might be TRBD1 (5 bases). This CDR3 region has 16 residues. V lost 6 bases and J 0 bases, leaving 17 bases between the germline ends. CDR1 is LNHDA and CDR2 is SQIVND in the germline V gene (reference sequence). In DNA form, the CDR3 reads TGTGCCAGTAGACTCTCTGGGACGGCTGTGAACACTGAAGCTTTCTTT. Its protein product is CASRLSGTAVNTEAFF. The full variable domain, with the rest looked up from reference TRBV19 and TRBJ1-1, is DGGITQSPKYLFRKEGQNVTLSCEQNLNHDAMYWYRQDPGQGLRLIYYSQIVNDFQKGDIAEGYSVSREKKESFPLTVTSAQKNPTAFYLCASRLSGTAVNTEAFFGQGTRLTVV.

The count of this clone is one. J is TRBJ2-6 and V is TRBV19; TRBD1 matches at 10 bases. CDR1 is LNHDA and CDR2 is SQIVND in the germline V gene (reference sequence). The length of the CDR3 is 20 residues. Trimming took 9 bases from V and 2 from J; bases not matched to a gene: 19. CDR3 residues: CASRQGAVPGVATGANVLTF. CDR3 coding DNA: TGTGCCAGCAGACAGGGGGCGGTACCAGGGGTCGCTACTGGGGCCAACGTCCTGACTTTC.

The rearrangement links TRBV5-1 to TRBJ1-5, with TRBD1 matching 8 bases. The length of the CDR3 is 16 residues. Germline V gene sequence: CDR1 SGHRS, CDR2 YFSETQ. The V gene end was trimmed by 0 bases and the J gene end by 1 base; junction bases not matched to a gene: 3. The CDR3 DNA follows: TGCGCCAGCAGCTTGGGGTCAGGGGGCAGCAATCAGCCCCAGCATTTT. Its protein product is CASSLGSGGSNQPQHF.

As for this clone: This sample includes further DNA sequences coding for the same CDR3. J is TRBJ2-7 and V is TRBV6-1; no reliable D call. V was trimmed by 1 base and J by 4 bases, leaving 5 bases between them. This CDR3 has 12 amino acids. Germline CDR1 reads MNHNS; CDR2 reads SASEGT. The CDR3 DNA reads as TGTGCCAGCAGTGAAGTGGGGTACGAGCAGTACTTC. This sequence encodes CASSEVGYEQYF.